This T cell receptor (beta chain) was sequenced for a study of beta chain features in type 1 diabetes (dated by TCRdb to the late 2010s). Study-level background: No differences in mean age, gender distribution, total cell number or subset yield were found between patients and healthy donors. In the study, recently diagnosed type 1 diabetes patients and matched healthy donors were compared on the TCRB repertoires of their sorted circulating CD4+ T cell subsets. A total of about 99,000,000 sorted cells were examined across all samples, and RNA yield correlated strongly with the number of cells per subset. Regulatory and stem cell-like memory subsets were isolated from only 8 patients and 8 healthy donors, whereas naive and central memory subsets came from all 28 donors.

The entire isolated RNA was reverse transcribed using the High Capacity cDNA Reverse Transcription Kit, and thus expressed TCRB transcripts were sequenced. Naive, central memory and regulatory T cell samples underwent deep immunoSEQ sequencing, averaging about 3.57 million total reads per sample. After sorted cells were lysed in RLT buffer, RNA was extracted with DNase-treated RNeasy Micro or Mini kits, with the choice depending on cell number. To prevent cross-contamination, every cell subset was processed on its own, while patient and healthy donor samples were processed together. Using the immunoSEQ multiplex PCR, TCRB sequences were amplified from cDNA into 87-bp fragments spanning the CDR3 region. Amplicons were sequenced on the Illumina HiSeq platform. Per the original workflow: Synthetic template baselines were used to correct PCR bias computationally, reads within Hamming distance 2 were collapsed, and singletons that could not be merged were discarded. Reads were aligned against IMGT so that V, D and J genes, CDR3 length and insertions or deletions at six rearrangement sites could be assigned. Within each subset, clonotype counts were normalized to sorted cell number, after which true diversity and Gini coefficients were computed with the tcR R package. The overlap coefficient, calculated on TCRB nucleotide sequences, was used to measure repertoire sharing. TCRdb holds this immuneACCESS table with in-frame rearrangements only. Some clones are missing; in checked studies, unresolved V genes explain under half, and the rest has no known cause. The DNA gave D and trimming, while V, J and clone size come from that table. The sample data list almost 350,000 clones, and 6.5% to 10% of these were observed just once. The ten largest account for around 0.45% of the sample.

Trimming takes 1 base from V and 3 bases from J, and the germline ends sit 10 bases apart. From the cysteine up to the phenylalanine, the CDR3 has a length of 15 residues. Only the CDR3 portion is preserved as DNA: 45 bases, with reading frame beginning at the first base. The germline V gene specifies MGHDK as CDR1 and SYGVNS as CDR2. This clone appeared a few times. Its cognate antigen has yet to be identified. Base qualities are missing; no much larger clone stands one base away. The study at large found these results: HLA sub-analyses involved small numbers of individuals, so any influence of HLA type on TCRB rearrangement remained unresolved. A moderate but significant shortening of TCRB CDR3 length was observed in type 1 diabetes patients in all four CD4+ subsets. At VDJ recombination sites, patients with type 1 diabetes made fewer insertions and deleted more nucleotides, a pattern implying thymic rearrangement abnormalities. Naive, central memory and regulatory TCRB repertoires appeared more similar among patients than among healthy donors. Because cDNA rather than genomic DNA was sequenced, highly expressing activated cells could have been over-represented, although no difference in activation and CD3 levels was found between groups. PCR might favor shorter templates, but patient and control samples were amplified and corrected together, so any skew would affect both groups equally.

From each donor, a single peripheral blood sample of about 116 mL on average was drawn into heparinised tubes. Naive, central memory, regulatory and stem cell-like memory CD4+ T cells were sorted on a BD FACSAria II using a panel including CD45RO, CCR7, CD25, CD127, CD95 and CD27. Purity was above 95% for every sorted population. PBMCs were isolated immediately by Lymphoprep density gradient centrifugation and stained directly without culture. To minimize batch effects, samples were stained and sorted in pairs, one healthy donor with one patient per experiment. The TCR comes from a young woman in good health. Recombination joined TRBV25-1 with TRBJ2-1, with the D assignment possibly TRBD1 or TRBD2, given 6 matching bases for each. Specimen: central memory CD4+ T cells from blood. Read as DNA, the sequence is TGTGCCAGCAGTGAATCGGGGGCCAGCTACAATGAGCAGTTCTTC. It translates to CASSESGASYNEQFF. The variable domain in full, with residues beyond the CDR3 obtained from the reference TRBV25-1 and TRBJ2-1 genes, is EADIYQTPRYLVIGTGKKITLECSQTMGHDKMYWYQQDPGMELHLIHYSYGVNSTEKGDLSSESTVSRIRTEHFPLTLESARPSHTSQYLCASSESGASYNEQFFGPGTRLTVL.